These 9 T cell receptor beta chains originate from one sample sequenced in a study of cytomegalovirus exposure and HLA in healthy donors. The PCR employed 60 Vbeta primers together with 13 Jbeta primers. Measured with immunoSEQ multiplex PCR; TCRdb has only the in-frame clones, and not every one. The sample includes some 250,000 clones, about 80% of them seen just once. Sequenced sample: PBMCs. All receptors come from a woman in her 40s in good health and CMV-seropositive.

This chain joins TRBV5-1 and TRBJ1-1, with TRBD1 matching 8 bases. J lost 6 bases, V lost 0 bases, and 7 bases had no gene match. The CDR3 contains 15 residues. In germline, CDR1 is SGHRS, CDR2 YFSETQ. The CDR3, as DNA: TGCGCCAGCAGCTTGGTTCAGGGGGCGAGGGCTGAAGCTTTCTTT. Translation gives CASSLVQGARAEAFF.

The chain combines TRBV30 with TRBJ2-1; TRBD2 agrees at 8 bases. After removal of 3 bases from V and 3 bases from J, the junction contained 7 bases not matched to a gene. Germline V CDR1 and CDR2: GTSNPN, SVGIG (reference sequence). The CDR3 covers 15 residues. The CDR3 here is CAWREASGFYNEQFF. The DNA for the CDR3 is TGTGCCTGGAGAGAGGCTAGCGGGTTCTACAATGAGCAGTTCTTC.

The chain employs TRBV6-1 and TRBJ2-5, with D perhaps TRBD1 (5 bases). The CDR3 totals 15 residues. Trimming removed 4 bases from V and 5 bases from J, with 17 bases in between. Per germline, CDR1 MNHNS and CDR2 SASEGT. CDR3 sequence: CASSVSSGSGETQYF. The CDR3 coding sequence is TGTGCCAGCAGTGTCTCCTCAGGGTCCGGGGAGACCCAGTACTTC.

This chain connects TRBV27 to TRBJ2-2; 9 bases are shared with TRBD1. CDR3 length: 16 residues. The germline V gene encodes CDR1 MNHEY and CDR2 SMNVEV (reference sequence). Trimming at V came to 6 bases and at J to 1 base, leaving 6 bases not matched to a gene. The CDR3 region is CASSPLDRGNTGELFF. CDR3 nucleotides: TGTGCCAGCAGCCCTCTGGACAGGGGGAACACCGGGGAGCTGTTTTTT.

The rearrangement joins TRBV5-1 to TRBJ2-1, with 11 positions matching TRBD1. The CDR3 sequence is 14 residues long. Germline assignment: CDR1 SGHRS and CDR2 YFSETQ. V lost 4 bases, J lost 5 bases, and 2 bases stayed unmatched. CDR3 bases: TGCGCCAGCAGCAGGACAGGGGGCCACAATGAGCAGTTCTTC. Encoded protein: CASSRTGGHNEQFF.

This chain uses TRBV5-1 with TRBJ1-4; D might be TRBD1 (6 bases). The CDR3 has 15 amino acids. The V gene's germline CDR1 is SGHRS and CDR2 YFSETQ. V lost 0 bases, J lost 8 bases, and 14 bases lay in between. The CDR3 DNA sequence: TGCGCCAGCAGCTTGGGGGACATCTCCAACGAAAAACTGTTTTTT. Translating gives CASSLGDISNEKLFF.

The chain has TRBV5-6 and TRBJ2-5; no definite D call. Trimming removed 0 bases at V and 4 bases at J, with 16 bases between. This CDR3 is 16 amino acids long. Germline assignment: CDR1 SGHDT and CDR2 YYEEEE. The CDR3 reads CASSLAGLSWRETQYF. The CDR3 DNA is TGTGCCAGCAGCTTGGCCGGGTTATCCTGGCGAGAGACCCAGTACTTC.

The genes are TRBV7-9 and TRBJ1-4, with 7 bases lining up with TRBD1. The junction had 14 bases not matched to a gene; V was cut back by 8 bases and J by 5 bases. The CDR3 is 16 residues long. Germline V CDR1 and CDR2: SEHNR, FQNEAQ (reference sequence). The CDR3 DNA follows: TGTGCCAGCCCGAACGGACCGGGACAGCGGAATGAAAAACTGTTTTTT. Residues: CASPNGPGQRNEKLFF.

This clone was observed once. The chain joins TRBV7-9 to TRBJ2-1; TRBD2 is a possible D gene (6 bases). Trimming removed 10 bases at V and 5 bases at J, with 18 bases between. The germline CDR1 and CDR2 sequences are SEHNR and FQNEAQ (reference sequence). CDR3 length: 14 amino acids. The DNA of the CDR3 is TGTGCCACCCAGACTAGTGGGTCCCACAATGAGCAGTTCTTC. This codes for CATQTSGSHNEQFF. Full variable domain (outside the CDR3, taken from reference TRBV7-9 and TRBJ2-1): DTGVSQNPRHKITKRGQNVTFRCDPISEHNRLYWYRQTLGQGPEFLTYFQNEAQLEKSRLLSDRFSAERPKGSFSTLEIQRTEQGDSAMYLCATQTSGSHNEQFFGPGTRLTVL.